Reported below is one T cell receptor beta chain. At the deep level, the assay was run. Replicate PCRs were loaded with approximately 300 ng DNA from unsorted PBMC, around 30,000 T cell genomes. Data came from immunoSEQ multiplex PCR; TCRdb stores just in-frame clones and leaves some out. The data show fewer than 650,000 clones, 76% seen once. This entry comes from a study of shared clonotypes between healthy human individuals. Between the trimmed V and J ends, which lost 3 bases and 4 bases, there was a span of 7 bases. Looked up from germline, CDR1 is WSHSY and CDR2 is SAAADI. The CDR3 is 13 residues long.

This chain uses TRBV10-2 with TRBJ2-1; D is possibly TRBD1 or TRBD2 (6 bases each). This receptor was obtained from a woman aged 40 to 50 in good health. Some clones in this sample may be carry-over from other donors' samples. The sequenced material came from PBMCs. CDR3 DNA sequence: TGCGCCAGCAGTGAAGGGGGGTACAATGAGCAGTTCTTC. Amino acids: CASSEGGYNEQFF.